A single sample is the source of the 18 T cell receptor beta chains below, sequenced in a study of blood T cells in healthy people across ages. Alongside a J-beta primer mix, a sample-barcoded 5' primer served in a second PCR lasting roughly 7 to 11 cycles. TCRdb re-called the 5' RACE reads through MiXCR, storing one row per CDR3 protein. Found here are approximately 790,000 distinct CDR3 sequences, 62% of them singletons; the top ten hold around a quarter. Specimen: blood. These receptors all stem from a man aged 30-40 years in good health.

This clonotype turned up a few times. The chain joins TRBV12-3 or TRBV12-4 to TRBJ2-3, with TRBD2 as a possible D gene (6 bases). The ends were cut back, 2 bases at V and 14 bases at J, with 17 bases in the middle. CDR3 length: 13 amino acids. CDR3 nucleotides: TGTGCCAGCAGTTTAACGGGACTCCCCCTTCCGTATTTT. Its protein product is CASSLTGLPLPYF.

V usage is TRBV7-3 and J usage is TRBJ2-5; a possible D gene is TRBD2 (7 bases). The CDR3 runs to 15 residues. V lost 2 bases and J lost 5, with 15 bases in between. Germline values: CDR1 SGHTA, CDR2 FQGTGA. CDR3 loop: CASSLGGAGRETQYF. In DNA form, the CDR3 reads TGTGCCAGCAGCTTAGGGGGGGCAGGTCGGGAGACCCAGTACTTC.

The chain links TRBV5-4 to TRBJ2-7; weak D call: TRBD1 (6 bases). In germline, CDR1 is SGHNT, CDR2 YYREEE (reference sequence). Trimming removed 3 bases from V and 0 bases from J, with 16 bases in between. The length of the CDR3 is 16 residues. Here the CDR3 DNA reads TGTGCCAGCAGCTCCCCCACAGGGAGTACCTCCTACGAGCAGTACTTC. Translated: CASSSPTGSTSYEQYF.

The gene calls are TRBV12-3 or TRBV12-4 and TRBJ1-2; D gene uncertain. V was trimmed by 1 base and J by 9 bases, leaving 9 bases between them. The length of the CDR3 is 12 residues. The DNA for the CDR3 is TGTGCCAGCAGTTTAGTGCTATGGAGCTACACCTTC. Translating it yields CASSLVLWSYTF.

To note about this clonotype: This may come from a read error, since a much larger clone is one base off. The chain carries TRBV10-3 and TRBJ2-5, with 9 nucleotides matching TRBD2. The CDR3 totals 14 residues. V lost 4 bases and J lost 3; bases outside the gene matches: 3. Germline V gene lookup returns CDR1 ENHRY and CDR2 SYGVKD. As DNA, the CDR3 is TGTGCCATCAGTGGAAAGCGGGGGGAAGAGACCCAGTACTTC. Its translation is CAISGKRGEETQYF.

V is TRBV7-2 and J is TRBJ1-4; a weak D match, TRBD1 (5 bases). This CDR3 comprises 14 residues. CDR1 and CDR2 (germline): SGHTA, FQGNSA. V shed 5 bases and J shed 4 bases, with 11 bases lying between them. The CDR3 sequence: CASSQGYINEKLFF. CDR3 nucleotides: TGTGCCAGCAGCCAGGGATACATTAATGAAAAACTGTTTTTT.

The CDR3 DNA reads as TGTGCCAGCAGCTTAGCGAAACTTGCATCCTCTGGAAACACCATATATTTT. It specifies CASSLAKLASSGNTIYF. The V call is TRBV7-8, the J call TRBJ1-3, with D unclear. The CDR3 has 17 amino acids. V lost 0 bases and J 0 bases, leaving 12 bases between the germline ends. CDR1 and CDR2 (germline): SGHVS, FQNEAQ. The full variable domain, rest sourced from reference TRBV7-8 and TRBJ1-3, is GAGVSQSPRYKVAKRGQDVALRCDPISGHVSLFWYQQALGQGPEFLTYFQNEAQLDKSGLPSDRFFAERPEGSVSTLKIQRTQQEDSAVYLCASSLAKLASSGNTIYFGEGSWLTVV.

The chain has TRBV2 and TRBJ2-5; no reliable D call. Trimming pared 8 bases from V and 5 bases from J, leaving 9 bases between. The CDR3 has 11 residues. Germline V CDR1 and CDR2: SNHLY, FYNNEI. The CDR3 DNA reads TGTGCCAGCGAGGCACTGGAGACCCAGTACTTC. Protein product: CASEALETQYF.

The V and J genes are TRBV12-3 or TRBV12-4 and TRBJ2-6; 11 nucleotides line up with TRBD1. This CDR3 comprises 16 residues. The V gene end was trimmed by 6 bases and the J gene end by 4 bases; junction bases not matched to a gene: 5. The CDR3 DNA follows: TGTGCCAGCAGCGGACAGGGGGCGTCAGGGGCCAACGTCCTGACTTTC. Its protein is CASSGQGASGANVLTF.

The rearrangement joins TRBV4-2 to TRBJ2-3; 8 bases map to TRBD2. CDR1 LGHNA and CDR2 YNFKEQ come from the germline V gene. Trimming removed 2 bases from V and 6 bases from J; junction bases left unmatched: 13. This CDR3 contains 17 residues. CDR3 in DNA: TGTGCCAGCAGCCAAAGCGGGGGCGTGCCCCGGGCGGATACGCAGTATTTT. Translated, it gives CASSQSGGVPRADTQYF.

As concerns this clonotype: The germline gene is not matched at one end of the junction; a read error may be the cause. The rearrangement links TRBV9 to TRBJ2-7; D possibly uses TRBD1 or TRBD2 (6 bases each). This CDR3 region has 14 residues. The germline V gene encodes CDR1 SGDLS and CDR2 YYNGEE. CDR3 DNA sequence: TGTGCCAGCAGCGTGGAGGGGGGCTCCGACGAGCAGTACTTC. This translates into CASSVEGGSDEQYF.

This clonotype appeared a few times. J is TRBJ1-5 and V is TRBV20-1, with TRBD1 identical over 10 bases. V lost 3 bases to trimming and J lost 5 bases; unmatched junction nucleotides: 4. This CDR3 comprises 14 residues. The germline CDR1 and CDR2 sequences are DFQATT and SNEGSKA (reference sequence). CDR3 coding DNA: TGCAGTGCTAGGGTGACAGGGGGCTATCAGCCCCAGCATTTT. Translating it yields CSARVTGGYQPQHF.

The chain uses TRBV29-1 and TRBJ1-4; D is possibly TRBD1 (5 bases). Trimming pared 2 bases from V and 10 bases from J, leaving 17 bases between. CDR1 SQVTM and CDR2 ANQGSEA come from the germline V gene. This CDR3 has 14 amino acids. CDR3 sequence: CSVEKERRDGKLFF. DNA of the CDR3: TGCAGCGTTGAAAAGGAGAGACGGGACGGAAAACTGTTTTTT.

The chain combines TRBV28 with TRBJ2-7; perhaps TRBD1 as D (6 bases). Per germline, CDR1 MDHEN and CDR2 SYDVKM. This CDR3 spans 13 amino acids. Trimming left V 6 bases short and J 3 bases short, with 12 bases between. CDR3 in amino acids: CASSFRGVYEQYF. The CDR3 nucleotides are TGTGCCAGCAGCTTCAGGGGAGTCTACGAGCAGTACTTC.

The chain couples TRBV6-1 to TRBJ1-6; no firm D call. V was pared by 6 bases and J by 1 base, with 19 bases between. The CDR3 length is 18 residues. CDR1 is MNHNS, CDR2 SASEGT, per germline. The CDR3 is CASSRGRPWGSYNSPLHF. The CDR3 region has the DNA TGTGCCAGCAGCCGCGGACGCCCTTGGGGTTCCTATAATTCACCCCTCCACTTT.

The chain couples TRBV6-1 to TRBJ2-4; D may be TRBD2 (6 bases). The CDR3 covers 16 residues. V lost 3 bases and J 2 bases, leaving 14 bases between the germline ends. Germline V gene data show CDR1 as MNHNS and CDR2 as SASEGT. The CDR3 loop is CASSDQWTTSKNIQYF. In nucleotides, the CDR3 is TGTGCCAGCAGTGATCAGTGGACTACTTCCAAAAACATTCAGTACTTC.

This rearrangement joins TRBV7-9 to TRBJ1-1; D not resolved. This CDR3 spans 13 amino acids. Trimming shortened V by 3 bases and J by 4 bases, and 9 bases separated the two germline ends. Germline V gene data show CDR1 as SEHNR and CDR2 as FQNEAQ (reference sequence). The CDR3 nucleotides are TGTGCCAGCAGCTTCTCCGAGGTCACTGAAGCTTTCTTT. Protein: CASSFSEVTEAFF.

This clonotype was counted only a few times. J is TRBJ2-1 and V is TRBV12-3 or TRBV12-4; no clear D. CDR3 size: 14 residues. Trimming cost V 3 bases and J 2 bases, with 8 bases left between them. The CDR3 bases are TGTGCCAGCAGTTTGAAGGAGACCTACAATGAGCAGTTCTTC. This codes for CASSLKETYNEQFF.